This TCR beta chain comes out of a study of T cell repertoires in cytomegalovirus infection. TCRdb reprocessed the reads via MiXCR and lists one record per CDR3 protein. The sample has about 490,000 distinct CDR3 sequences, approximately 10% seen once. Overall study results and limits: In two of eight donors, the top clonotype was HLA-C-restricted CMV-specific.

This clonotype was observed many times. Its antigen is not identified. Trimming removed 5 bases at V and 0 bases at J, with 10 bases between. The CDR3 sequence is 14 residues long. Germline V lookup: CDR1 SGHVS, CDR2 FQNEAQ. This receptor was taken from a human donor in good health (CMV status not recorded). Some clones in this sample may be carry-over from other donors' samples. The chain couples TRBV7-8 to TRBJ1-2; a possible D gene is TRBD1 (6 bases). The specimen was PBMCs. The DNA of the CDR3 is TGTGCCAGCAGCCCGGACAGCCCTAACTATGGCTACACCTTC. Translated: CASSPDSPNYGYTF. Complete variable domain (other parts from reference TRBV7-8 and TRBJ1-2): GAGVSQSPRYKVAKRGQDVALRCDPISGHVSLFWYQQALGQGPEFLTYFQNEAQLDKSGLPSDRFFAERPEGSVSTLKIQRTQQEDSAVYLCASSPDSPNYGYTFGSGTRLTVV.